This T cell receptor (beta chain) was sequenced for a study of blood T cells in healthy people across ages. Study outcomes and limitations: It was held that the diversity estimates obtained from one million T cells were underestimates.

This clonotype appeared a few times. Its specificity is not known. Looked up from germline, CDR1 is LNHDA and CDR2 is SQIVND (reference sequence). Trimming pared 3 bases from V and 4 bases from J, leaving 3 bases between. This CDR3 has 11 residues. The second PCR ran roughly 6 to 11 cycles with a sample-barcoded 5' primer and J-beta primers. In TCRdb, the 5' RACE reads were re-called with MiXCR into one record per CDR3 protein. The data contain about 1.1 million distinct CDR3 sequences, roughly two fifths of them singletons. The specimen was blood. The rearrangement joins TRBV19 to TRBJ1-1; D is uncertain. The source is a man between 18 and 29 years old in good health. CDR3 DNA sequence: TGTGCCAGTAGTATGGTCACTGAAGCTTTCTTT. As protein: CASSMVTEAFF.